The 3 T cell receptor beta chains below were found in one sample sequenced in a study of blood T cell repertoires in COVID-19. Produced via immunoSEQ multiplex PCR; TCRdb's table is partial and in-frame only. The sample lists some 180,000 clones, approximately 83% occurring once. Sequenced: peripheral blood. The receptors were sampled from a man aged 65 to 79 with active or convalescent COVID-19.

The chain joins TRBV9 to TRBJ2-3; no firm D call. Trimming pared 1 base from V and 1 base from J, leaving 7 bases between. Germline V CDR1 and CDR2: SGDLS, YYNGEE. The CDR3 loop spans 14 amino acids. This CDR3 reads CASSVRVGTDTQYF. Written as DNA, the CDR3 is TGTGCCAGCAGCGTAAGAGTGGGCACAGATACGCAGTATTTT.

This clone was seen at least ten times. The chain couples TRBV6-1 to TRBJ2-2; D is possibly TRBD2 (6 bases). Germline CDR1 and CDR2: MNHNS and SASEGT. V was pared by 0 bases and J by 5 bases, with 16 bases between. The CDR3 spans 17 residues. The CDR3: CASSEAGWGLTTGELFF. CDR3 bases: TGTGCCAGCAGTGAAGCGGGTTGGGGACTCACGACCGGGGAGCTGTTTTTT.

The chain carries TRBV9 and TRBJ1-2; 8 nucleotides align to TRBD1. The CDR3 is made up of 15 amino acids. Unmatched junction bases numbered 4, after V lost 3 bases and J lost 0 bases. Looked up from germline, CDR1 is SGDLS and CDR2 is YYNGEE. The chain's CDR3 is CASSAWTGTNYGYTF. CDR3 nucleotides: TGTGCCAGCAGCGCCTGGACAGGGACTAACTATGGCTACACCTTC. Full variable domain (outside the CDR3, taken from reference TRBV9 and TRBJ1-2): DSGVTQTPKHLITATGQRVTLRCSPRSGDLSVYWYQQSLDQGLQFLIQYYNGEERAKGNILERFSAQQFPDLHSELNLSSLELGDSALYFCASSAWTGTNYGYTFGSGTRLTVV.